Included here is one T cell receptor beta chain sequence, with context. The data belong to a study of OX40 agonist ivuxolimab in advanced cancers. Sequenced by immunoSEQ multiplex PCR; TCRdb stores in-frame clones only, minus some. The table lists 30,000 to 45,000 clones, 80% to 90% of them singletons, with less than 40% in the top ten. The germline V and J ends were trimmed by 4 bases and 0 bases, with 11 bases remaining between them. There are 15 residues in the CDR3. Germline CDR1 is SGHRS and CDR2 is YFSETQ. The rearrangement joins TRBV5-1 to TRBJ1-3, with a tentative D call TRBD1 (5 bases). The sample consisted of CD4+ or CD8+ T cells sorted from blood, taken in a trial of the OX40 agonist ivuxolimab. The receptor comes from an adult with an advanced solid tumor such as melanoma, head and neck, liver or kidney cancer. CDR3 bases: TGCGCCAGCAGCCCGATAGACAGCTCTGGAAACACCATATATTTT. Amino acid sequence: CASSPIDSSGNTIYF.